The T cell receptor beta chain described here comes from a study of human versus mouse CDR3 diversity and MHC coevolution. Study-wide results and limits: Human T cells underwent selection on a handful of different MHC II alleles. Human CDR3s averaged more deletions and insertions than mouse CDR3s. Clonal inequality was lowest in most of the three human donors.

Details on this clone: Its antigen is not known.

Data came from immunoSEQ multiplex PCR; TCRdb stores just in-frame clones and leaves some out. The profile shows roughly 86,000 clones, around 93% of them singletons. CDR3 size: 16 residues. The V gene end was trimmed by 4 bases and the J gene end by 4 bases; junction bases not matched to a gene: 10. Germline-derived CDR1 and CDR2 are SGHRS and YFSETQ. The chain is built from TRBV5-1 and TRBJ1-2; 10 bases align to TRBD1. This TCR was recovered from a person aged 25 to 69 in good health. Sequencing input: naive CD4+ T cells from blood. Subset described: CD45RO-negative CD62L-positive naive CD4 T cells. The chain's CDR3 is CASSRQGTGEAYGYTF. Here the CDR3 DNA reads TGCGCCAGCAGCAGGCAGGGGACAGGGGAGGCCTATGGCTACACCTTC.